The 23 T cell receptor beta chains listed next were all sequenced from one sample in a study of T cell responses to AZD1222 COVID-19 vaccine. TCRdb's table, derived via immunoSEQ multiplex PCR, lists solely in-frame clones and lacks some. Among more than 95,000 clones listed, roughly nine tenths were seen once. The input for sequencing was peripheral blood, taken on day 0 of AZD1222 vaccination. These receptors were taken from an adult in good health.

The rearrangement joins TRBV29-1 to TRBJ1-2; D is perhaps TRBD1 (6 bases). Between the trimmed V and J ends, which lost 4 bases and 8 bases, there was a span of 11 bases. This CDR3 has 11 residues. Germline values: CDR1 SQVTM, CDR2 ANQGSEA. CDR3 in amino acids: CSVGQDGGYTF. The CDR3 DNA reads TGCAGCGTTGGACAGGATGGAGGCTACACCTTC.

This sequence joins TRBV19 and TRBJ2-7, with D possibly being TRBD1 (5 bases). Trimming removed 6 bases at V and 1 base at J, with 16 bases between. The CDR3 runs 15 residues. Germline lookup yields CDR1 LNHDA and CDR2 SQIVND (reference sequence). The CDR3 reads CASRTEARNSYEQYF. The CDR3 DNA follows: TGTGCCAGTAGGACAGAAGCGAGGAATTCCTACGAGCAGTACTTC.

This chain joins TRBV6-6 and TRBJ2-1, with 12 bases fitting TRBD2. CDR3 length: 18 residues. Germline values: CDR1 MNHNY, CDR2 SVGAGI (reference sequence). V shed 5 bases, J shed 0 bases, and the junction held 8 bases outside the gene matches. The CDR3 is CASSLGLAGQSSYNEQFF. The CDR3 DNA reads as TGTGCCAGCAGTCTTGGACTAGCGGGGCAAAGCTCCTACAATGAGCAGTTCTTC.

The chain links TRBV27 to TRBJ1-2; D gene uncertain. The CDR3 totals 12 residues. Trimming cost V 6 bases and J 4 bases, with 9 bases left between them. The germline gives CDR1 MNHEY, CDR2 SMNVEV (reference sequence). The CDR3 sequence: CASRRMGYGYTF. The CDR3 DNA reads as TGTGCCAGCAGGCGTATGGGCTATGGCTACACCTTC.

This rearrangement joins TRBV21-1 to TRBJ2-2; whether TRBD1, the table's D call, matches the DNA was not checked. TRBV21-1 is described as a pseudogene. The CDR3 is 13 residues long. For the CDR3, the DNA is TGTGCCAGCAGGGACAGACACACCGGGGAGCTGTTTTTT. It yields the protein CASRDRHTGELFF.

The gene calls are TRBV24-1 and TRBJ1-5; the match to TRBD1 covers 8 bases. Trimming took 9 bases from V and 1 from J; bases not matched to a gene: 4. CDR1 and CDR2 from the germline V gene are KGHDR and SFDVKD. CDR3 length: 14 amino acids. The CDR3 here is CATQDRVSNQPQHF. Written as DNA, the CDR3 is TGTGCCACCCAGGACAGGGTAAGCAATCAGCCCCAGCATTTT.

The gene calls are TRBV3-1 (or the pseudogene TRBV3-2) and TRBJ2-3; D gene unclear. This CDR3 spans 15 amino acids. Trimming left V 1 base short and J 2 bases short, with 10 bases between. Germline V gives CDR1 LGHDT, CDR2 YNNKEL (reference sequence). For the CDR3, the DNA is TGTGCCAGCAGCCAAGTTGCCAGTCCCACAGATACGCAGTATTTT. Its protein is CASSQVASPTDTQYF.

This clone was seen a single time. The chain is built from TRBV24-1 and TRBJ2-7; the D gene is possibly TRBD2 (6 bases). The CDR3 covers 12 residues. The germline V gene encodes CDR1 KGHDR and CDR2 SFDVKD. Deletions cut 7 bases from V and 7 bases from J, with 13 bases between. The CDR3 region has the DNA TGTGCCACCAGATCCTTGGCGGGGGAGCAGTACTTC. Its protein product is CATRSLAGEQYF.

This clone was counted once. The chain employs TRBV5-1 and TRBJ2-2; D not certain. Germline V lookup: CDR1 SGHRS, CDR2 YFSETQ. This CDR3 region has 15 residues. Trimming removed 0 bases at V and 1 base at J, with 7 bases between. CDR3 region: CASSLGGKNTGELFF. CDR3 nucleotide sequence: TGCGCCAGCAGCTTGGGTGGCAAGAACACCGGGGAGCTGTTTTTT.

The V gene is TRBV7-9, the J gene TRBJ1-3; no reliable D call. This CDR3 has 12 amino acids. Trimming took 5 bases from V and 2 from J, leaving 4 bases between them. Germline V gene sequence: CDR1 SEHNR, CDR2 FQNEAQ (reference sequence). CDR3 loop: CASSNTGNTIYF. CDR3 nucleotide sequence: TGTGCCAGCAGCAACACTGGAAACACCATATATTTT.

This rearrangement joins TRBV7-9 to TRBJ2-7; 11 bases match TRBD2. Germline V CDR1 and CDR2: SEHNR, FQNEAQ (reference sequence). The CDR3 is 15 amino acids. V trimming: 6 bases; J trimming: 3 bases; junction bases outside the gene matches: 7. CDR3 in DNA: TGTGCCAGCAGTTTCACTAGCGGGAGTCTCTACGAGCAGTACTTC. Translating it yields CASSFTSGSLYEQYF.

The chain is built from TRBV6-5 and TRBJ2-2, with D possibly matching TRBD2 (6 bases). The V and J ends lost 6 bases and 5 bases respectively, with 10 bases between them. From germline, CDR1 is MNHEY and CDR2 SVGAGI. The CDR3 sequence is 13 residues long. CDR3 sequence (DNA): TGTGCCAGCAGGGACCGGGGGACCGGGGAGCTGTTTTTT. Translated: CASRDRGTGELFF.

This clone was detected only once. This chain joins TRBV28 and TRBJ1-5; no clear D gene. The CDR3 loop spans 15 amino acids. Germline CDR1 and CDR2: MDHEN and SYDVKM. The ends were cut back, 5 bases at V and 3 bases at J, with 14 bases in the middle. CDR3 nucleotide sequence: TGTGCCAGCAGTACCAGCCACTCCCTCAATCAGCCCCAGCATTTT. It encodes CASSTSHSLNQPQHF. Based on the CDR3 plus reference TRBV28 and TRBJ1-5, the full variable domain is DVKVTQSSRYLVKRTGEKVFLECVQDMDHENMFWYRQDPGLGLRLIYFSYDVKMKEKGDIPEGYSVSREKKERFSLILESASTNQTSMYLCASSTSHSLNQPQHFGDGTRLSIL.

The rearrangement joins TRBV28 to TRBJ2-3; no clear D. The germline gives CDR1 MDHEN, CDR2 SYDVKM. V was shortened by 6 bases and J by 4 bases, with 14 bases between the two germline ends. CDR3 length equals 14 residues. The CDR3 sequence is CASRSPQGADTQYF. CDR3 bases: TGTGCCAGCAGATCTCCCCAAGGTGCAGATACGCAGTATTTT. Supplemented by reference TRBV28 and TRBJ2-3, the full variable domain reads DVKVTQSSRYLVKRTGEKVFLECVQDMDHENMFWYRQDPGLGLRLIYFSYDVKMKEKGDIPEGYSVSREKKERFSLILESASTNQTSMYLCASRSPQGADTQYFGPGTRLTVL.

This rearrangement joins TRBV5-1 to TRBJ2-5; 8 nucleotides match TRBD1. CDR1 and CDR2 from the germline V gene are SGHRS and YFSETQ. The length of the CDR3 is 16 residues. J gave up 3 bases and V 0 bases, and 7 bases lay outside the gene matches. Here the CDR3 DNA reads TGCGCCAGCAGCTTGGTACCGGGACAGGCAAAAGAGACCCAGTACTTC. This sequence encodes CASSLVPGQAKETQYF.

This clone was seen a handful of times. The chain employs TRBV19 and TRBJ2-1; D is possibly TRBD2 (5 bases). V was clipped by 3 bases and J by 2 bases, with 8 bases between them. The CDR3 loop spans 14 amino acids. Looked up from germline, CDR1 is LNHDA and CDR2 is SQIVND (reference sequence). CDR3 sequence: CASSIVGAYNEQFF. In DNA, the CDR3 is TGTGCCAGTAGTATCGTCGGGGCCTACAATGAGCAGTTCTTC.

The genes are TRBV18 and TRBJ2-3; D is undetermined. Germline V CDR1 and CDR2: KGHSH, LQKENI. CDR3 length: 17 amino acids. The V end lost 1 base, the J end lost 2 bases, and 16 bases lay between the germline ends. For the CDR3, the DNA is TGTGCCAGCTCACCACTTGACTCCCTAGGAATCACAGATACGCAGTATTTT. Amino acid sequence: CASSPLDSLGITDTQYF.

The rearrangement links TRBV29-1 to TRBJ2-3; D is possibly TRBD2 (5 bases). Germline V lookup: CDR1 SQVTM, CDR2 ANQGSEA. Trimming left V 6 bases short and J 4 bases short, with 17 bases between. The CDR3 contains 14 residues. CDR3 in amino acids: CSVHSPTRADTQYF. DNA for the CDR3: TGCAGCGTCCACTCCCCCACTAGGGCAGATACGCAGTATTTT.

The chain joins TRBV10-3 to TRBJ1-2; D possibly corresponds to TRBD1 (6 bases). The CDR3 runs to 16 residues. Trimming cost V 2 bases and J 4 bases, with 17 bases left between them. Looked up from germline, CDR1 is ENHRY and CDR2 is SYGVKD. This CDR3 is CAISEPGGVESYGYTF. CDR3 nucleotides: TGTGCCATCAGTGAGCCCGGGGGCGTCGAGTCCTATGGCTACACCTTC.

The genes are TRBV19 and TRBJ2-7; unclear D gene. Germline values: CDR1 LNHDA, CDR2 SQIVND (reference sequence). V was clipped by 3 bases and J by 4 bases, with 10 bases between them. The CDR3 loop spans 13 amino acids. CDR3 sequence: CASSINYGYEQYF. CDR3 nucleotide sequence: TGTGCCAGTAGTATTAATTACGGATACGAGCAGTACTTC.

A single count supports this clone. V usage is TRBV6-1 and J usage is TRBJ1-1; D is unresolved. Trimming took 0 bases from V and 7 from J, leaving 6 bases between them. The CDR3 sequence is 12 residues long. CDR1 MNHNS and CDR2 SASEGT come from the germline V gene. The DNA of the CDR3 is TGTGCCAGCAGTGAAGCCTTAAGTGAAGCTTTCTTT. Translated: CASSEALSEAFF.

The V gene is TRBV20-1, the J gene TRBJ2-3, with 8 bases aligning to TRBD2. J gave up 5 bases and V 3 bases, and 16 bases lay outside the gene matches. The germline CDR1 and CDR2 sequences are DFQATT and SNEGSKA (reference sequence). The CDR3 has 17 amino acids. This CDR3 is CSASPEEREWVGDTQYF. In nucleotides, the CDR3 is TGCAGTGCTAGTCCCGAAGAGCGGGAGTGGGTCGGAGATACGCAGTATTTT.

This chain connects TRBV2 to TRBJ1-2; no firm D call. V was pared by 3 bases and J by 4 bases, with 9 bases between. The CDR3 runs 13 residues. In germline, CDR1 is SNHLY, CDR2 FYNNEI. The CDR3 loop reads CASSDVRGYGYTF. The CDR3 DNA reads TGTGCCAGCAGTGACGTGCGGGGCTATGGCTACACCTTC. The full variable domain, completed using reference TRBV2 and TRBJ1-2, is EPEVTQTPSHQVTQMGQEVILRCVPISNHLYFYWYRQILGQKVEFLVSFYNNEISEKSEIFDDQFSVERPDGSNFTLKIRSTKLEDSAMYFCASSDVRGYGYTFGSGTRLTVV.